The 9 T cell receptor beta chains below were found in one sample sequenced in a study of monozygotic twins with inflammatory bowel disease. Using the 5' RACE reads, TCRdb records one entry per CDR3 protein without DNA. In all, the sample yields over 110,000 distinct CDR3 sequences. The sample consisted of blood. The source is a human donor with ulcerative colitis or Crohn's disease, or a healthy co-twin of an affected twin (not recorded which).

This sequence joins TRBV18 and TRBJ1-1; TCRdb proposes TRBD1, but this gene call is untestable without DNA. Germline CDR1 and CDR2: KGHSH and LQKENI. The CDR3 covers 18 residues. CDR3: CASSLYDRNPSGNTEAFF.

The CDR3 loop reads CASSLRSGLYDSPLHF. The V and J genes are TRBV5-1 and TRBJ1-6. CDR1 and CDR2 (germline): SGHRS, YFSETQ. This CDR3 is built from 16 residues.

The gene calls are TRBV3-1 and TRBJ1-6; no DNA is available, so the TRBD1 call from TCRdb remains unchecked. Per germline, CDR1 LGHDT and CDR2 YNNKEL (reference sequence). The CDR3 is 18 amino acids. CDR3 sequence reads: CASSEDRAALAYNSPLHF.

The chain has TRBV12-3 or TRBV12-4 and TRBJ1-1; the TCRdb call, TRBD1, lacks DNA for checking. The CDR3 totals 13 residues. The CDR3 spells CASSSSDRGKAFF.

The V and J genes are TRBV29-1 and TRBJ1-6; the TCRdb D gene call, TRBD1, has no DNA to confirm it. CDR1 and CDR2 from the germline V gene are SQVTM and ANQGSEA. The CDR3 covers 15 residues. The CDR3 sequence: CSVSKPGHDHSPLHF.

The gene calls are TRBV18 and TRBJ2-2. The CDR3 extends over 15 amino acids. In germline, CDR1 is KGHSH, CDR2 LQKENI. The CDR3 region is CASSPAIDYTGELFF.

The chain recombines TRBV7-8 with TRBJ2-7. This CDR3 is 13 amino acids long. CDR1 SGHVS and CDR2 FQNEAQ come from the germline V gene. The CDR3 protein is CASSALNTGEQYF.

This sequence joins TRBV5-1 and TRBJ1-2. The CDR3 consists of 14 residues. The germline gives CDR1 SGHRS, CDR2 YFSETQ. The CDR3 loop reads CASSLEVRIYGYTF.

CDR3 sequence: CASRPTGGGDTQYF. The V and J genes are TRBV5-1 and TRBJ2-3; checking the TCRdb D call of TRBD1 is not possible without DNA. Germline V gene sequence: CDR1 SGHRS, CDR2 YFSETQ. The length of the CDR3 is 14 residues.